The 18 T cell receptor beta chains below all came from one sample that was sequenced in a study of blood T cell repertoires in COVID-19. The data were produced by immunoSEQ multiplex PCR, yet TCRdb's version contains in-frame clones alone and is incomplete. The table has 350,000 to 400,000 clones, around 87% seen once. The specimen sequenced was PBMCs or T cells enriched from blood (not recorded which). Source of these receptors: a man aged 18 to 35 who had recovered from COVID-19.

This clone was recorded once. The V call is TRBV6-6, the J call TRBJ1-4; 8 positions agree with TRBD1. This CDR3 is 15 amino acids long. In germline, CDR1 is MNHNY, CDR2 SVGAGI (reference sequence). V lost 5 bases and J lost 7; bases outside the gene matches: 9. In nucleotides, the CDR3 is TGTGCCAGCAGTCATCAGGGGGCGGTTCGTGAAAAACTGTTTTTT. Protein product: CASSHQGAVREKLFF.

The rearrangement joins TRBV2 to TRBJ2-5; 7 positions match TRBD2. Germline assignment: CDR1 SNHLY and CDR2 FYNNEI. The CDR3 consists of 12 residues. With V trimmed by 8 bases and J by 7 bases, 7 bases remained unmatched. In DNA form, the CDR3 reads TGTGCCAGCGGGAATAGCGGGCCGACCCAGTACTTC. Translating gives CASGNSGPTQYF.

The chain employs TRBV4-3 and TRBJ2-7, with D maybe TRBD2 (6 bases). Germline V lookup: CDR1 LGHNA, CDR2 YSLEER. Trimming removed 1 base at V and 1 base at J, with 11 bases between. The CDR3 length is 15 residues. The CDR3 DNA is TGCGCCAGCAGCCAAGCTTTAGCGGAATCCTACGAGCAGTACTTC. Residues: CASSQALAESYEQYF.

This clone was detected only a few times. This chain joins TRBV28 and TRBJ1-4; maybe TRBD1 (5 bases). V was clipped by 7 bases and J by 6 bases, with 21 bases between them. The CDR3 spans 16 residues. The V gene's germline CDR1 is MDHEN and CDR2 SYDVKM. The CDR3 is CASNTLVGGGYEKLFF. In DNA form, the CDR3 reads TGTGCCAGCAATACACTAGTCGGGGGAGGGTATGAAAAACTGTTTTTT. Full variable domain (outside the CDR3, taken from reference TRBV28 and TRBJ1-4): DVKVTQSSRYLVKRTGEKVFLECVQDMDHENMFWYRQDPGLGLRLIYFSYDVKMKEKGDIPEGYSVSREKKERFSLILESASTNQTSMYLCASNTLVGGGYEKLFFGSGTQLSVL.

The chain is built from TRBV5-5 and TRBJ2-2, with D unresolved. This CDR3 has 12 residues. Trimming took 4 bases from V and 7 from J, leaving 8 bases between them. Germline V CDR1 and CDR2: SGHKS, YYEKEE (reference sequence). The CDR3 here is CASSLYLGELFF. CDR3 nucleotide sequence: TGTGCCAGCAGCCTTTATCTCGGGGAGCTGTTTTTT.

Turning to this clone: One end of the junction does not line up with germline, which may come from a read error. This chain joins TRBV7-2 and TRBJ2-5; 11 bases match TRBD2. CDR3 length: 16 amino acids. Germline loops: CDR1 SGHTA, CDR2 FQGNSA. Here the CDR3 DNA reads TGTGCCAGCAGCCTAGCTAGCGGGGGGCTGGGAGAGACCCAGTACTTC. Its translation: CASSLASGGLGETQYF.

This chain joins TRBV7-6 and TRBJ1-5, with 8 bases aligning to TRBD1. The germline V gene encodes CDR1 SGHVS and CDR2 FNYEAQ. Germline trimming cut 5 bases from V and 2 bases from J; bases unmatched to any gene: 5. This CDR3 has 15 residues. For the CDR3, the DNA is TGTGCCAGCAGCCCAGCGACAGGGGGCAATCAGCCCCAGCATTTT. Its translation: CASSPATGGNQPQHF.

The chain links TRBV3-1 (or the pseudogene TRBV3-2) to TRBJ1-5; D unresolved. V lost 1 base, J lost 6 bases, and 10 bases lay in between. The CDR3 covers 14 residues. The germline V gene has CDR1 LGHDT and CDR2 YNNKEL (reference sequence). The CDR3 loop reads CASSQGSIGQPQHF. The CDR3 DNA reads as TGTGCCAGCAGCCAAGGGAGCATTGGTCAGCCCCAGCATTTT.

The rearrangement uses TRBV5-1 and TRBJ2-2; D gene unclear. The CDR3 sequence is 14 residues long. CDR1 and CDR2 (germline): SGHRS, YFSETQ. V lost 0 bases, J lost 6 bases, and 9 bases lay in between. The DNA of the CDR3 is TGCGCCAGCAGCTTGGCCGGGTTTGCCGGGGAGCTGTTTTTT. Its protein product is CASSLAGFAGELFF.

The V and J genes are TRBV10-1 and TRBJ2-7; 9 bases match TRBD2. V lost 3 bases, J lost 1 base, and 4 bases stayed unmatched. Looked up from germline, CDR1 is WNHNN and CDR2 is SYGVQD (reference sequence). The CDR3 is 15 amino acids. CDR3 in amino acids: CASSEGLAGSYEQYF. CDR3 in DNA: TGCGCCAGCAGTGAAGGCCTAGCGGGGTCCTACGAGCAGTACTTC.

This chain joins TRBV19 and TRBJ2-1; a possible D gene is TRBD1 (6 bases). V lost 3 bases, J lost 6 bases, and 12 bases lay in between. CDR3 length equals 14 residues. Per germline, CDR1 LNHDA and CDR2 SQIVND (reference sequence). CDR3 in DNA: TGTGCCAGTAGTATGGGGCAGGGGTTCAATGAGCAGTTCTTC. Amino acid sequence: CASSMGQGFNEQFF.

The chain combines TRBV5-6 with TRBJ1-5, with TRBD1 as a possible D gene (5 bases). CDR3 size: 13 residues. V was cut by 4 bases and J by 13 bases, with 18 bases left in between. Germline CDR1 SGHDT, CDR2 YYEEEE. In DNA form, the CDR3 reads TGTGCCAGCAGCGACGGGGGTGTAGGGGAACAGCATTTT. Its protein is CASSDGGVGEQHF.

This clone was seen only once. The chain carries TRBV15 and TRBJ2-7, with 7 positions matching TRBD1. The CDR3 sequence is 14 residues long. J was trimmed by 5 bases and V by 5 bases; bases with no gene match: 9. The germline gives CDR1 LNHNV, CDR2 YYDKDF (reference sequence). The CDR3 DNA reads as TGTGCCACCAGCTTTTGGGACAGTTCCGACGAGCAGTACTTC. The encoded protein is CATSFWDSSDEQYF.

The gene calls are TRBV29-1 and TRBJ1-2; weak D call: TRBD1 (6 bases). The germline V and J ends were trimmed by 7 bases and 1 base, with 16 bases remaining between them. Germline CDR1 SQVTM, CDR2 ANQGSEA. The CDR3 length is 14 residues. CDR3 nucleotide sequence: TGCAGCGCCGAAGGGAGGGGGAGTAACTATGGCTACACCTTC. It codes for CSAEGRGSNYGYTF.

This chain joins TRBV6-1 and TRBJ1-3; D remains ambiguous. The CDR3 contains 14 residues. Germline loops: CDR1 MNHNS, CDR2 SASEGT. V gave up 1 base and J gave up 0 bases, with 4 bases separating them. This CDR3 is CASSEGSSGNTIYF. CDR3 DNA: TGTGCCAGCAGTGAAGGGAGCTCTGGAAACACCATATATTTT.

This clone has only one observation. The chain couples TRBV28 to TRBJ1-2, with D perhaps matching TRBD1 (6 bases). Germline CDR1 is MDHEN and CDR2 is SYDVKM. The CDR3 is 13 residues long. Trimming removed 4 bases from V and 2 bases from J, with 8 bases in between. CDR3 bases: TGTGCCAGCAGTTCTCAGGGGAACTATGGCTACACCTTC. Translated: CASSSQGNYGYTF.

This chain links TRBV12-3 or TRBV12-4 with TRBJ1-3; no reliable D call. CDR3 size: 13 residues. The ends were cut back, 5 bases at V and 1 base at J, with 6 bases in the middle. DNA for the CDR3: TGTGCCAGCAGTACCCTATCTGGAAACACCATATATTTT. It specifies CASSTLSGNTIYF.

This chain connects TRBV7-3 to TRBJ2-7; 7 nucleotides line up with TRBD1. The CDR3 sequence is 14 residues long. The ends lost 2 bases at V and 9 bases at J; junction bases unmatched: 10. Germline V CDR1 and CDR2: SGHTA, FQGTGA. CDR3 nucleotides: TGTGCCAGCAGCTTAGGGACAGAACCTACGAGGCAGTACTTC. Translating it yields CASSLGTEPTRQYF.